This entry lists 32 T cell receptor beta chains sequenced from one sample in a study of blood T cell repertoires in COVID-19. The data were produced by immunoSEQ multiplex PCR, yet TCRdb's version contains in-frame clones alone and is incomplete. In the table there are fewer than 200,000 clones, 85% of which are singletons. Specimen: peripheral blood. The origin of the receptors is a human donor with acute or convalescent COVID-19. The donor label of this sample is uncertain.

The V gene is TRBV28, the J gene TRBJ1-6; possibly TRBD1 for D (5 bases). The CDR3 totals 15 residues. Germline V lookup: CDR1 MDHEN, CDR2 SYDVKM. Trimming removed 5 bases at V and 0 bases at J, with 8 bases between. The CDR3 reads CASSSDSSYNSPLHF. The CDR3 nucleotides read TGTGCCAGCAGTAGCGACAGCTCCTATAATTCACCCCTCCACTTT.

The chain joins TRBV2 to TRBJ2-3; tentative D call: TRBD1 (5 bases). Deletions cut 3 bases from V and 0 bases from J, with 10 bases between. Germline V lookup: CDR1 SNHLY, CDR2 FYNNEI. The CDR3 consists of 15 residues. The CDR3 coding sequence is TGTGCCAGCAGTGAGCGGACATCTAGCACAGATACGCAGTATTTT. Residues: CASSERTSSTDTQYF.

Details on this clone: The sample has other DNA sequences that encode this CDR3 too. The chain couples TRBV5-5 to TRBJ1-1; a weak D match, TRBD1 (5 bases). V was clipped by 4 bases and J by 6 bases, with 7 bases between them. From germline, CDR1 is SGHKS and CDR2 YYEKEE (reference sequence). CDR3 length: 11 amino acids. The DNA for the CDR3 is TGTGCCAGCAGCCTGGGGCCTGAAGCTTTCTTT. It codes for CASSLGPEAFF.

This sequence joins TRBV7-9 and TRBJ1-4; D possibly corresponds to TRBD1 (5 bases). Trimming took 8 bases from V and 7 from J, leaving 29 bases between them. This CDR3 region has 18 residues. Germline V gene data show CDR1 as SEHNR and CDR2 as FQNEAQ (reference sequence). CDR3 DNA: TGTGCCAGCCGGGAGGGAACAGGCCCGTCCAGTTCCTTTGAAAAACTGTTTTTT. Amino acid sequence: CASREGTGPSSSFEKLFF.

The chain has TRBV11-3 and TRBJ2-1; no definite D call. Germline-derived CDR1 and CDR2 are SGHNT and YENEEA. This CDR3 is built from 15 residues. Trimming stripped 0 bases from V and 7 bases from J, with 13 bases between. CDR3 nucleotides: TGTGCCAGCAGCTTAGAGGGCCTCTTCGTGAATGAGCAGTTCTTC. This translates into CASSLEGLFVNEQFF.

This rearrangement joins TRBV5-1 to TRBJ1-4, with TRBD1 matching 11 bases. The CDR3 contains 16 residues. Germline V CDR1 and CDR2: SGHRS, YFSETQ. V gave up 4 bases and J gave up 0 bases; unmatched junction bases: 2. CDR3 loop: CASSVGQGATNEKLFF. The CDR3 region has the DNA TGCGCCAGCAGCGTGGGACAGGGGGCAACTAATGAAAAACTGTTTTTT.

Only one count was recorded for this clone. The rearrangement uses TRBV28 and TRBJ1-1; D is perhaps TRBD1 (5 bases). The CDR3 totals 14 residues. CDR1 MDHEN and CDR2 SYDVKM come from the germline V gene. The V gene lost 6 bases and the J gene lost 5 bases, with 16 bases spanning the gap. The CDR3 here is CASSPSDTRTEAFF. As DNA, the CDR3 is TGTGCCAGCAGCCCATCGGACACGAGGACTGAAGCTTTCTTT.

This rearrangement joins TRBV4-1 to TRBJ1-5; 7 bases match TRBD1. Germline CDR1 and CDR2: MGHRA and YSYEKL. The CDR3 runs to 15 residues. V lost 1 base, J lost 2 bases, and 2 bases stayed unmatched. CDR3 amino acids: CASSQAGTGNQPQHF. The CDR3 bases are TGCGCCAGCAGCCAAGCCGGGACAGGCAATCAGCCCCAGCATTTT.

The CDR3 DNA reads TGTGCCAGCAGCTTAGATGCAGGGGGCTATGGCTACACCTTC. Translating it yields CASSLDAGGYGYTF. The genes are TRBV7-9 and TRBJ1-2; 7 bases line up with TRBD1. Trimming took 1 base from V and 4 from J; bases not matched to a gene: 3. CDR3 size: 14 residues. The germline V gene encodes CDR1 SEHNR and CDR2 FQNEAQ (reference sequence).

This clone was recorded a few times. The chain combines TRBV15 with TRBJ1-5, with TRBD1 matching over 9 bases. The V gene's germline CDR1 is LNHNV and CDR2 YYDKDF (reference sequence). The CDR3 contains 16 residues. V trimming: 9 bases; J trimming: 8 bases; junction bases outside the gene matches: 17. For the CDR3, the DNA is TGTGCCACTCGGGCTTCGGGACAGGGTTCAATAAAGCCCCAGCATTTT. Its translation is CATRASGQGSIKPQHF. Full variable domain (remainder filled in from reference TRBV15 and TRBJ1-5): DAMVIQNPRYQVTQFGKPVTLSCSQTLNHNVMYWYQQKSSQAPKLLFHYYDKDFNNEADTPDNFQSRRPNTSFCFLDIRSPGLGDTAMYLCATRASGQGSIKPQHFGDGTRLSIL.

This clone was counted a few times. The chain uses TRBV7-2 and TRBJ1-1, with TRBD1 matching 7 bases. The CDR3 is 14 amino acids. Germline CDR1 reads SGHTA; CDR2 reads FQGNSA. The J segment lost 5 bases and the V segment lost 5 bases, leaving 8 bases of the junction unmatched. The CDR3, as DNA: TGTGCCAGCAGCCCGGGACAGTTGGCGACTGAAGCTTTCTTT. This sequence encodes CASSPGQLATEAFF.

The V call is TRBV5-1, the J call TRBJ2-3; 13 bases agree with TRBD2. Germline V gives CDR1 SGHRS, CDR2 YFSETQ. V dropped 4 bases and J dropped 2; count of bases not matched to a gene: 7. This CDR3 spans 17 amino acids. The CDR3 region is CASSQGTSGINTDTQYF. DNA of the CDR3: TGCGCCAGCAGCCAAGGGACTAGCGGGATTAACACAGATACGCAGTATTTT.

The table lists this clone with a few counts. The CDR3 sequence: CASSILPGAMTEAFF. CDR3 coding DNA: TGTGCCAGTAGTATACTTCCAGGGGCCATGACTGAAGCTTTCTTT. V usage is TRBV19 and J usage is TRBJ1-1; tentatively, D is TRBD1 (6 bases). CDR3 length: 15 amino acids. Germline V gene sequence: CDR1 LNHDA, CDR2 SQIVND (reference sequence). Trimming removed 2 bases from V and 5 bases from J, with 15 bases in between.

The V gene is TRBV7-3, the J gene TRBJ2-7; 10 bases are shared with TRBD1. This CDR3 comprises 16 residues. Germline CDR1 SGHTA, CDR2 FQGTGA. The trim removed 5 bases at V and 5 bases at J, leaving 12 bases unmatched. The CDR3: CASSPPDRGHKNEQYF. For the CDR3, the DNA is TGTGCCAGCAGCCCGCCCGACAGGGGGCATAAAAACGAGCAGTACTTC.

The chain is built from TRBV4-1 and TRBJ1-5, with a weak D call TRBD1 (6 bases). This CDR3 spans 16 amino acids. Deletions cut 0 bases from V and 6 bases from J, with 15 bases between. Germline V gene sequence: CDR1 MGHRA, CDR2 YSYEKL. CDR3 amino acids: CASSQERGIGGQPQHF. In DNA, the CDR3 is TGCGCCAGCAGCCAAGAGAGGGGGATCGGAGGTCAGCCCCAGCATTTT.

In this sample, this clone turned up once. The rearrangement uses TRBV2 and TRBJ1-1, with TRBD1 as a possible D gene (5 bases). CDR3 size: 14 residues. Germline CDR1 is SNHLY and CDR2 is FYNNEI. Trimming left V 4 bases short and J 3 bases short, with 12 bases between. DNA of the CDR3: TGTGCCAGCAGTGGGGCAGGGTTCGACACTGAAGCTTTCTTT. This codes for CASSGAGFDTEAFF.

This chain uses TRBV25-1 with TRBJ2-1; a possible D gene is TRBD1 (6 bases). The V gene's germline CDR1 is MGHDK and CDR2 SYGVNS. The CDR3 contains 13 residues. The germline V and J ends were trimmed by 6 bases and 6 bases, with 12 bases remaining between them. CDR3 sequence: CASRQTGSNEQFF. The CDR3 DNA follows: TGTGCCAGCAGACAAACAGGGAGCAATGAGCAGTTCTTC.

The rearrangement uses TRBV3-1 (or the pseudogene TRBV3-2) and TRBJ1-2; no firm D call. The germline V gene encodes CDR1 LGHDT and CDR2 YNNKEL (reference sequence). V was shortened by 0 bases and J by 8 bases, with 13 bases between the two germline ends. CDR3 length: 14 residues. The CDR3, as DNA: TGTGCCAGCAGCCAAGATAAAGGGAGTAGAGGCTACACCTTC. The encoded protein is CASSQDKGSRGYTF.

This chain connects TRBV6-5 to TRBJ1-6; the D is unclear. CDR3 length: 15 amino acids. In germline, CDR1 is MNHEY, CDR2 SVGAGI. V was shortened by 0 bases and J by 7 bases, with 10 bases between the two germline ends. Written as DNA, the CDR3 is TGTGCCAGCAGTTACTCGAGTAGCCCCAATTCACCCCTCCACTTT. Translating gives CASSYSSSPNSPLHF.

The chain couples TRBV9 to TRBJ2-7; D is perhaps TRBD1 (5 bases). V was cut by 4 bases and J by 0 bases, with 14 bases left in between. There are 15 residues in the CDR3. Germline V gives CDR1 SGDLS, CDR2 YYNGEE. CDR3 in DNA: TGTGCCAGCAGCTCAGGGCACACCAACTCCTACGAGCAGTACTTC. It codes for CASSSGHTNSYEQYF. Full variable domain (rest looked up from reference TRBV9 and TRBJ2-7): DSGVTQTPKHLITATGQRVTLRCSPRSGDLSVYWYQQSLDQGLQFLIQYYNGEERAKGNILERFSAQQFPDLHSELNLSSLELGDSALYFCASSSGHTNSYEQYFGPGTRLTVT.

This clone has just a few counts. V and J are TRBV14 and TRBJ2-5; 9 bases fit TRBD2. Trimming at V came to 1 base and at J to 5 bases, leaving 5 bases not matched to a gene. Germline V gives CDR1 SGHDN, CDR2 FVKESK. CDR3 length equals 15 residues. The CDR3 DNA follows: TGTGCCAGCAGCCAAGCAGGGCTAGCGGGGGAGACCCAGTACTTC. Translated, it gives CASSQAGLAGETQYF.

About this clone itself: Within the sample, other DNA sequences also encode this same CDR3. The V call is TRBV7-9, the J call TRBJ1-5; 8 bases are shared with TRBD1. CDR1 SEHNR and CDR2 FQNEAQ come from the germline V gene (reference sequence). This CDR3 region has 15 residues. The ends lost 1 base at V and 2 bases at J; junction bases unmatched: 1. The CDR3 coding sequence is TGTGCCAGCAGCTTAGAGACAGGGGGCAATCAGCCCCAGCATTTT. Residues: CASSLETGGNQPQHF.

J is TRBJ1-1 and V is TRBV6-5; no reliable D call. This CDR3 has 13 residues. Trimming took off 7 bases at V and 8 bases at J, with 17 bases between the two ends. CDR1 is MNHEY, CDR2 SVGAGI, per germline. The CDR3 sequence is CASTSNRGSEAFF. In DNA form, the CDR3 reads TGTGCCAGCACCTCAAACCGGGGATCCGAAGCTTTCTTT.

In nucleotides, the CDR3 is TGCGCCAGCAGCAGGGACAGGGAAGGCTCACCCCTCCACTTT. Residues: CASSRDREGSPLHF. The rearrangement joins TRBV5-1 to TRBJ1-6; 9 bases fit TRBD1. CDR1 SGHRS and CDR2 YFSETQ come from the germline V gene. J lost 10 bases, V lost 4 bases, and 6 bases had no gene match. This CDR3 is 14 amino acids long.

The J gene is TRBJ2-3, the V gene TRBV30, with 14 nucleotides matching TRBD2. V trimming: 2 bases; J trimming: 3 bases; junction bases outside the gene matches: 1. Germline CDR1 is GTSNPN and CDR2 is SVGIG (reference sequence). CDR3 size: 15 residues. The CDR3 bases are TGTGCCTGGAGTTGGACTAGCGGGGGGACAGATACGCAGTATTTT. Its protein product is CAWSWTSGGTDTQYF.

This rearrangement joins TRBV7-9 to TRBJ2-7; 10 bases line up with TRBD1. CDR1 is SEHNR, CDR2 FQNEAQ, per germline (reference sequence). Trimming removed 5 bases from V and 3 bases from J; junction bases left unmatched: 7. This CDR3 has 15 residues. CDR3 loop: CASSTGTGALYEQYF. The CDR3 DNA sequence: TGTGCCAGCAGCACCGGGACAGGGGCTCTCTACGAGCAGTACTTC.

This chain uses TRBV5-4 with TRBJ2-3; 16 nucleotides agree with TRBD2. The CDR3 is 17 amino acids. J gave up 4 bases and V 5 bases, and 7 bases lay outside the gene matches. Germline lookup yields CDR1 SGHNT and CDR2 YYREEE (reference sequence). This CDR3 is CASSRGTSGGAADTQYF. CDR3 coding DNA: TGTGCCAGCAGTCGTGGGACTAGCGGGGGGGCGGCAGATACGCAGTATTTT.

The V gene is TRBV6-5, the J gene TRBJ1-5; perhaps TRBD1 as D (6 bases). The V end lost 7 bases, the J end lost 5 bases, and 18 bases lay between the germline ends. CDR1 is MNHEY and CDR2 is SVGAGI in the germline V gene. The CDR3 extends over 15 amino acids. The CDR3: CASTTRGTIYQPQHF. The CDR3 nucleotides read TGTGCCAGCACTACTAGGGGGACGATATATCAGCCCCAGCATTTT.

This chain joins TRBV30 and TRBJ1-1, with a possible D match to TRBD1 (5 bases). V was pared by 3 bases and J by 6 bases, with 14 bases between. CDR3 length: 13 amino acids. Germline-derived CDR1 and CDR2 are GTSNPN and SVGIG (reference sequence). The DNA for the CDR3 is TGTGCCTGGAGCCGGGGGGGTATGCCTGAAGCTTTCTTT. Translating gives CAWSRGGMPEAFF.

This rearrangement joins TRBV9 to TRBJ1-5; D is uncertain. The CDR3 spans 14 residues. In germline, CDR1 is SGDLS, CDR2 YYNGEE. Trimming pared 3 bases from V and 3 bases from J, leaving 10 bases between. The CDR3 sequence: CASSAGSINQPQHF. The CDR3, as DNA: TGTGCCAGCAGCGCCGGGTCCATCAATCAGCCCCAGCATTTT.

The chain joins TRBV7-9 to TRBJ2-7; D is possibly TRBD1 (5 bases). The germline V gene encodes CDR1 SEHNR and CDR2 FQNEAQ (reference sequence). Between the trimmed V and J ends, which lost 6 bases and 3 bases, there was a span of 18 bases. The CDR3 spans 15 residues. CDR3 DNA sequence: TGTGCCAGCAGTCATATGGGGCAGGCCTTCTACGAGCAGTACTTC. Translated, it gives CASSHMGQAFYEQYF.

This clone rates as medium-sized. This sample includes further DNA sequences coding for the same CDR3. V gene TRBV9 combines with J gene TRBJ1-2; TRBD1 might be the D (6 bases). Trimming cost V 0 bases and J 3 bases, with 18 bases left between them. CDR1 SGDLS and CDR2 YYNGEE come from the germline V gene. The CDR3 extends over 17 amino acids. The CDR3 region is CASSVEVGRGSDYGYTF. CDR3 coding DNA: TGTGCCAGCAGCGTAGAGGTTGGCAGGGGATCGGACTATGGCTACACCTTC.